The T cell receptor beta chain under discussion was sequenced for a study of T cells after yellow fever vaccination. Looking at the study overall: SMART-Seq v4 Ultra Low Input served to prepare low-cell-number fractions.

This clonotype was counted only a few times. Its antigen remains unknown. This CDR3 is 16 amino acids long. Trimming cost V 4 bases and J 0 bases, with 12 bases left between them. Germline CDR1 is LGHNA and CDR2 is YSLEER. TCRdb re-derived calls from the 5' RACE reads in MiXCR, one entry per CDR3 protein. Here the sample spans 350,000 to 450,000 distinct CDR3 sequences, around 6.5% being singletons. General observations from the study: The study noted that FACS-sorted repertoires could contain abundant clonotypes contaminating from the bulk population.

This chain connects TRBV4-3 to TRBJ2-2, with D hard to call. Sequenced here: PBMCs, sampled 5 days after the yellow fever booster vaccination. This TCR was sampled from a man aged 25 to 45 who received the YFV17D yellow fever vaccine. CDR3 nucleotides: TGCGCCAGCAGCCCGGCCCCTCACTCGAACACCGGGGAGCTGTTTTTT. Protein: CASSPAPHSNTGELFF.